Presented here are 15 T cell receptor beta chains from one specimen sequenced in a study of CD8 T cells in Susac syndrome. RNA, at roughly 0.45 to 1 ug, was reverse transcribed with random hexamers. TCRdb re-called the immunoSEQ multiplex PCR reads with MiXCR, one entry per CDR3 protein. The data contain some 90,000 distinct CDR3 sequences, over 85% of them singletons. Sequenced material: CD8+ T cells from PBMCs. The receptors derive from a human donor in good health.

The chain employs TRBV11-2 and TRBJ2-7; the D is unclear. Trimming shortened V by 6 bases and J by 5 bases, and 11 bases separated the two germline ends. CDR1 SGHAT and CDR2 FQNNGV come from the germline V gene. This CDR3 contains 12 residues. CDR3 sequence: CASSFNTDEQYF. For the CDR3, the DNA is TGTGCCAGCAGTTTCAACACGGACGAGCAGTACTTC.

The chain uses TRBV20-1 and TRBJ2-1, with 8 positions matching TRBD1. This CDR3 has 15 amino acids. V lost 6 bases, J lost 0 bases, and 7 bases stayed unmatched. Per germline, CDR1 DFQATT and CDR2 SNEGSKA (reference sequence). The CDR3 sequence: CSAHRGKSSYNEQFF. CDR3 DNA: TGCAGTGCCCACAGGGGGAAGAGCTCCTACAATGAGCAGTTCTTC.

The rearrangement joins TRBV19 to TRBJ2-5; D could derive from TRBD1 or TRBD2 (6 bases each). Germline CDR1 reads LNHDA; CDR2 reads SQIVND (reference sequence). V was shortened by 8 bases and J by 7 bases, with 20 bases between the two germline ends. The CDR3 runs 14 residues. CDR3 DNA sequence: TGTGCCAGTCAGGATGGAAGGGGGGAGTGGACCCAGTACTTC. It yields the protein CASQDGRGEWTQYF.

V and J are TRBV10-3 and TRBJ1-1; no clear D gene. The CDR3 sequence is 12 residues long. Per the germline V gene, CDR1 is ENHRY and CDR2 is SYGVKD. V lost 10 bases to trimming and J lost 1 base, with 10 bases between them. CDR3 sequence reads: CATHGPNTEAFF. The CDR3 nucleotides read TGTGCCACCCATGGCCCGAACACTGAAGCTTTCTTT.

V is TRBV11-2 and J is TRBJ1-1; 7 bases line up with TRBD1. This CDR3 is built from 15 residues. Germline CDR1 SGHAT, CDR2 FQNNGV. V shed 3 bases, J shed 0 bases, and the junction held 4 bases outside the gene matches. The CDR3 DNA sequence: TGTGCCAGCAGCTTGGAGGGGGCGATGAACACTGAAGCTTTCTTT. Encoded protein: CASSLEGAMNTEAFF.

The genes are TRBV12-3 or TRBV12-4 and TRBJ2-2; D not certain. Trimming left V 7 bases short and J 0 bases short, with 9 bases between. This CDR3 region has 14 residues. The CDR3 sequence: CASTDNPNTGELFF. The DNA of the CDR3 is TGTGCCAGCACTGATAATCCGAACACCGGGGAGCTGTTTTTT.

The chain couples TRBV9 to TRBJ2-7, with 8 nucleotides matching TRBD1. There are 14 residues in the CDR3. Losses at the gene ends were 3 bases for V and 3 bases for J; bases not matched to a gene: 5. The germline gives CDR1 SGDLS, CDR2 YYNGEE. CDR3 loop: CASSAGQAIYEQYF. The CDR3 nucleotides read TGTGCCAGCAGCGCGGGACAGGCGATCTACGAGCAGTACTTC.

This clonotype was counted a single time. V and J are TRBV9 and TRBJ2-3; D not certain. The CDR3 has 14 residues. The germline gives CDR1 SGDLS, CDR2 YYNGEE. Trimming stripped 0 bases from V and 9 bases from J, with 14 bases between. The CDR3 sequence is CASSVGASPDTQYF. As DNA, the CDR3 is TGTGCCAGCAGCGTAGGGGCATCCCCCGACACGCAGTATTTT.

V gene TRBV27 combines with J gene TRBJ1-2, with no clear D. Trimming took 6 bases from V and 4 from J, leaving 12 bases between them. Per the germline V gene, CDR1 is MNHEY and CDR2 is SMNVEV (reference sequence). This CDR3 is 13 amino acids long. DNA of the CDR3: TGTGCCAGCAGCTTCAATAATCTCTATGGCTACACCTTC. Its translation is CASSFNNLYGYTF.

J is TRBJ2-7 and V is TRBV5-4; 7 bases are shared with TRBD2. With 4 bases clipped from V and 5 bases from J, the junction kept 9 bases outside the gene matches. Germline CDR1 SGHNT, CDR2 YYREEE (reference sequence). The CDR3 extends over 14 amino acids. The CDR3 DNA is TGTGCCAGCAGCGTCCCCGGGACTACTAACGAGCAGTACTTC. Its protein is CASSVPGTTNEQYF.

This clonotype has a single count. This chain links TRBV9 with TRBJ1-4; D gene unclear. The germline V gene encodes CDR1 SGDLS and CDR2 YYNGEE. Trimming shortened V by 0 bases and J by 4 bases, and 7 bases separated the two germline ends. This CDR3 is built from 14 residues. CDR3 nucleotide sequence: TGTGCCAGCAGCGTAGGCTATGGTAATGAAAAACTGTTTTTT. Translating it yields CASSVGYGNEKLFF.

This chain uses TRBV29-1 with TRBJ1-5; a weak D match, TRBD1 (5 bases). Trimming removed 7 bases from V and 4 bases from J, with 11 bases in between. The CDR3 has 12 residues. Germline assignment: CDR1 SQVTM and CDR2 ANQGSEA. The CDR3 DNA sequence: TGCAGCGCCTTAACAGGTAATCAGCCCCAGCATTTT. It codes for CSALTGNQPQHF.

The gene calls are TRBV5-1 and TRBJ1-2, with D hard to call. This CDR3 is 12 amino acids long. Germline V gene sequence: CDR1 SGHRS, CDR2 YFSETQ. Trimming pared 0 bases from V and 6 bases from J, leaving 6 bases between. The CDR3, as DNA: TGCGCCAGCAGCTTGGCCGGGGATGGCTACACCTTC. Protein: CASSLAGDGYTF.

This clonotype was found a few times. This rearrangement joins TRBV6-1 to TRBJ1-1; a weak D match, TRBD1 (5 bases). The V gene lost 1 base and the J gene lost 5 bases, with 8 bases spanning the gap. The CDR3 is 13 residues long. From germline, CDR1 is MNHNS and CDR2 SASEGT. CDR3 region: CASSEVGGTEAFF. The CDR3 region has the DNA TGTGCCAGCAGTGAAGTTGGGGGAACTGAAGCTTTCTTT.

The gene calls are TRBV29-1 and TRBJ1-1, with D uncertain. The CDR3 is 13 amino acids. Per germline, CDR1 SQVTM and CDR2 ANQGSEA. V gave up 3 bases and J gave up 2 bases, with 10 bases separating them. CDR3 region: CSVDEDGNTEAFF. The CDR3 DNA reads TGCAGCGTTGATGAAGACGGAAACACTGAAGCTTTCTTT.